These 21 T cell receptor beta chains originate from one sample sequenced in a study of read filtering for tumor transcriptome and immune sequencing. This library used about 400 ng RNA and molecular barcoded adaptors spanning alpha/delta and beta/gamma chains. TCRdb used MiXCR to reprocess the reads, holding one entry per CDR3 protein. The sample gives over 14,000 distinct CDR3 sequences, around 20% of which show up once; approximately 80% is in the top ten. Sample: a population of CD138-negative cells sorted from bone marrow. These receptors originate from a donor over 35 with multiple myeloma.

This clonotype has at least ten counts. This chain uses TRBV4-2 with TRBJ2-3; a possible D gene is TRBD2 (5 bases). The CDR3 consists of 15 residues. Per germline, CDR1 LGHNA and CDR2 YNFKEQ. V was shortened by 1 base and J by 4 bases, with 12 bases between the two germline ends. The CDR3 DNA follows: TGTGCCAGCAGCCAAGTCCCCGGGGTAGCAGATACGCAGTATTTT. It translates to CASSQVPGVADTQYF.

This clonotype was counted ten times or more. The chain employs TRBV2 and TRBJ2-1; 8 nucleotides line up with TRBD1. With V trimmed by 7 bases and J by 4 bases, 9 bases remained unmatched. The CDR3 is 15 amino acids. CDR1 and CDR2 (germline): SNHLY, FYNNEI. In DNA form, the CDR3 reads TGTGCCAGCACCCTAGACAGGGGCAGGTACAATGAGCAGTTCTTC. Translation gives CASTLDRGRYNEQFF.

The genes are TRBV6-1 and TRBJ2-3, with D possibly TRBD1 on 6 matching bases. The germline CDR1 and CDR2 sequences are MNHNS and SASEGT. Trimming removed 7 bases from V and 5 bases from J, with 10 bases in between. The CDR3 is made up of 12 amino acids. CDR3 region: CASNPGEDTQYF. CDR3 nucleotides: TGTGCCAGCAATCCAGGGGAAGATACGCAGTATTTT.

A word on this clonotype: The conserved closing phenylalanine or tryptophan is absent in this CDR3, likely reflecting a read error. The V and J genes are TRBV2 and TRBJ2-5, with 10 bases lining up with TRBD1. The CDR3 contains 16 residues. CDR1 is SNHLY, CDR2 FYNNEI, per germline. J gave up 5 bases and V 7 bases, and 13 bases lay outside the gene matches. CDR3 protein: CASKFSGTGAGETQYL. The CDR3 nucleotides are TGTGCCAGCAAATTTTCTGGGACAGGGGCTGGGGAGACCCAGTACCTC.

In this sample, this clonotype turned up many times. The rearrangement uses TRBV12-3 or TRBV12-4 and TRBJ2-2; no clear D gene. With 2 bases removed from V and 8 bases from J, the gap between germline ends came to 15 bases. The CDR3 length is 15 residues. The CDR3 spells CASSLYPSRGGELFF. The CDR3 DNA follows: TGTGCCAGCAGTTTATATCCCTCCCGTGGAGGGGAGCTGTTTTTT.

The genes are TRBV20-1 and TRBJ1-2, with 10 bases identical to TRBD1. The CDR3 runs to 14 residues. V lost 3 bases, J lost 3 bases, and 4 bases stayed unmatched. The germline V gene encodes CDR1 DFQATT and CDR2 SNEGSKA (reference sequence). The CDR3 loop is CSARTGGMDYGYTF. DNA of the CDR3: TGCAGTGCTAGGACAGGGGGCATGGACTATGGCTACACCTTC.

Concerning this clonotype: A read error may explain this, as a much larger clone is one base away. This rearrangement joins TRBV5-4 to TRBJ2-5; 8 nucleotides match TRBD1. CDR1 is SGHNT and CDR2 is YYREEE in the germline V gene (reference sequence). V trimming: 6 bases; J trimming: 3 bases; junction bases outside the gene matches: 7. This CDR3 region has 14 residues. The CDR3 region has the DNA TGTGCCAGCACCGATGACAGGGGTGAAGAGACCCAGTACTTC. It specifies CASTDDRGEETQYF.

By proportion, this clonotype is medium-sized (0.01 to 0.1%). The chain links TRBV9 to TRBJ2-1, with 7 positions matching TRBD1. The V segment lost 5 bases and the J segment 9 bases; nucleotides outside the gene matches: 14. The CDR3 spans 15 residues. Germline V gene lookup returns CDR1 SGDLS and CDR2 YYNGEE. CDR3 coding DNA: TGTGCCAGCAGGCCAGGGTGGGGGACAGATGGTGAGCAGTTCTTC. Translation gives CASRPGWGTDGEQFF.

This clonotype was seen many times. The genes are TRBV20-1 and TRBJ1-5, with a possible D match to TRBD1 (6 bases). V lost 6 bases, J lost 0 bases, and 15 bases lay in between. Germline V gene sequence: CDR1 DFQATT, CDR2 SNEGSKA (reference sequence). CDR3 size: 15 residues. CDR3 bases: TGCAGTGCCTTAGGACAGACTAATAGCAATCAGCCCCAGCATTTT. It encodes CSALGQTNSNQPQHF.

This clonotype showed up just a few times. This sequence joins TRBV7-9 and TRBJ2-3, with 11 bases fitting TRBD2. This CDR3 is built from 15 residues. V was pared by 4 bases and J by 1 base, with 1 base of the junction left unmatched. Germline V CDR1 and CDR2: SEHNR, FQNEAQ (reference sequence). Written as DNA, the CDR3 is TGTGCCAGCAGCTCACTAGCGGGAGGCACAGATACGCAGTATTTT. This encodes CASSSLAGGTDTQYF.

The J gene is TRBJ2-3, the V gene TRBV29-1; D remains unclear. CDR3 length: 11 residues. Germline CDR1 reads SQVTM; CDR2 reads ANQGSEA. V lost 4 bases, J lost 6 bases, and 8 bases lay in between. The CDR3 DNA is TGCAGCGTTGGATTCGCGGATACGCAGTATTTT. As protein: CSVGFADTQYF.

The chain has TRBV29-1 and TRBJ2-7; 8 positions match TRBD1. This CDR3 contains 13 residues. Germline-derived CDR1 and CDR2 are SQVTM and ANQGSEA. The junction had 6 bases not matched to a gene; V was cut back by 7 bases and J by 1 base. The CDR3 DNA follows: TGCAGCGCCCTGACAGGGGATTCCTACGAGCAGTACTTC. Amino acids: CSALTGDSYEQYF.

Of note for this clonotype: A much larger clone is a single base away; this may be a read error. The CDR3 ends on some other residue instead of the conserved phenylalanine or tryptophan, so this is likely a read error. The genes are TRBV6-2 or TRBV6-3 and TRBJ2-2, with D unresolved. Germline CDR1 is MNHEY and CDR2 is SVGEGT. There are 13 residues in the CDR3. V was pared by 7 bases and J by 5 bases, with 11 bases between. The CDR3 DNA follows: TGTGCCAGCACTCGAGACGGGACCGGGGAGCTGTTTCTT. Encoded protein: CASTRDGTGELFL.

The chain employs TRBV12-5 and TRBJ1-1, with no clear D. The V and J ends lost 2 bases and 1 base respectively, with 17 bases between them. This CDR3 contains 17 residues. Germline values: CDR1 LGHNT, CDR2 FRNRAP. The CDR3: CASGLTTNVRQNTEAFF. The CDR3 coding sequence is TGTGCTAGTGGTTTGACAACTAACGTTAGGCAGAACACTGAAGCTTTCTTT.

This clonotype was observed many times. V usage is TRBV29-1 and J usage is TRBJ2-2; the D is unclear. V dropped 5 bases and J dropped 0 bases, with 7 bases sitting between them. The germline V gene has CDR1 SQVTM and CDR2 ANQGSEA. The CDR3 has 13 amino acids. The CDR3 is CSVMESNTGELFF. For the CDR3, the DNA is TGCAGCGTTATGGAATCGAACACCGGGGAGCTGTTTTTT.

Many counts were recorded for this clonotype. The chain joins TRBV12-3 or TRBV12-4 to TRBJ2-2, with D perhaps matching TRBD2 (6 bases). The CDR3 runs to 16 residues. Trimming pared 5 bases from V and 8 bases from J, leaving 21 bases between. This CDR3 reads CASSPPGAVLAGELFF. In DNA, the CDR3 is TGTGCCAGCAGTCCGCCGGGAGCGGTGCTTGCGGGGGAGCTGTTTTTT.

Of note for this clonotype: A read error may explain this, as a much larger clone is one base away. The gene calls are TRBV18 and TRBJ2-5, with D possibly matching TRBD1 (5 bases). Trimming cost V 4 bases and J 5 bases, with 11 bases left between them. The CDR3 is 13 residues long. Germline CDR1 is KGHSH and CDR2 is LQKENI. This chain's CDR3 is CASSREPGETQYF. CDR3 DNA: TGTGCCAGCTCACGGGAACCAGGGGAGACCCAGTACTTC. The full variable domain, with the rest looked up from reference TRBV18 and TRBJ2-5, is NAGVMQNPRHLVRRRGQEARLRCSPMKGHSHVYWYRQLPEEGLKFMVYLQKENIIDESGMPKERFSAEFPKEGPSILRIQQVVRGDSAAYFCASSREPGETQYFGPGTRLLVL.

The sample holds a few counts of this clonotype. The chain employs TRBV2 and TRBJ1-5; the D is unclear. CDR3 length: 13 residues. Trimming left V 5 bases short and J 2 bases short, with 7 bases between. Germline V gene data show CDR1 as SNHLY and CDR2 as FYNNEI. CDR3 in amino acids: CASSYSGNQPQHF. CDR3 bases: TGTGCCAGCAGTTACAGCGGCAATCAGCCCCAGCATTTT. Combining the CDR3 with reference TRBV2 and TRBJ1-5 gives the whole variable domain EPEVTQTPSHQVTQMGQEVILRCVPISNHLYFYWYRQILGQKVEFLVSFYNNEISEKSEIFDDQFSVERPDGSNFTLKIRSTKLEDSAMYFCASSYSGNQPQHFGDGTRLSIL.

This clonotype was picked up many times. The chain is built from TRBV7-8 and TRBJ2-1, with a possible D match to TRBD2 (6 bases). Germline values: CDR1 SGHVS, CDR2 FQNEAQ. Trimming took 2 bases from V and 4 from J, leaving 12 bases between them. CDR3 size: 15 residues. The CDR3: CASSLPPSDYNEQFF. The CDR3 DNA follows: TGTGCCAGCAGCTTACCGCCTAGCGATTACAATGAGCAGTTCTTC.

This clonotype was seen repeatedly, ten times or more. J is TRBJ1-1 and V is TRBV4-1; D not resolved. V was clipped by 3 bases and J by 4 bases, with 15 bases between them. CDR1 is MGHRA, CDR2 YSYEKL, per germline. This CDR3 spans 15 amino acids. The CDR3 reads CASSQRETLGTEAFF. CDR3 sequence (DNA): TGCGCCAGCAGCCAGCGAGAAACCTTAGGCACTGAAGCTTTCTTT.

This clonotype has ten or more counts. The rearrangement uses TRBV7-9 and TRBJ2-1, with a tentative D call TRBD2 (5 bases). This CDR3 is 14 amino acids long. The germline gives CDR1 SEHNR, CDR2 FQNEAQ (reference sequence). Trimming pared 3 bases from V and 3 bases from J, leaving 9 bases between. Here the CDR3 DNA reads TGTGCCAGCAGCTTCCGGACTTTCTACAATGAGCAGTTCTTC. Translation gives CASSFRTFYNEQFF.